Below, one TCR beta chain is given with its context. These data are taken from a study of blood T cells in healthy people across ages. Primers used in a second PCR of roughly 7 to 11 cycles were a sample-barcoded 5' primer and a J-beta primer mix. Carrying 12 random nucleotides, a template-switch adaptor labeled each individual cDNA molecule. TCRdb ran MiXCR on the 5' RACE reads and lists one entry per CDR3 protein. In the table there are about 800,000 distinct CDR3 sequences, 20% to 30% of which are singletons. This CDR3 contains 16 residues. V was cut by 0 bases and J by 3 bases, with 15 bases left in between. Germline V CDR1 and CDR2: LNHNV, YYDKDF (reference sequence). These same data were also listed under a study on T cells of mothers and their children. As that report states: Reverse transcription into cDNA received all extracted RNA, at around 1.5 ug per 15 ul.

The TCR comes from a boy aged 10-17 years in good health. Input material: blood. The chain uses TRBV15 and TRBJ2-7; D remains ambiguous. The CDR3 region is CATSRDRTPEDYEQYF. CDR3 nucleotides: TGTGCCACCAGCAGAGATCGGACCCCCGAAGACTACGAGCAGTACTTC.